This TCR beta chain is drawn from a study of patients and donors after allogeneic stem cell transplantation. Germline V lookup: CDR1 MNHEY, CDR2 SMNVEV (reference sequence). The CDR3 consists of 13 residues. Trimming took off 2 bases at V and 3 bases at J, with 8 bases between the two ends. MiXCR was run by TCRdb on the RT-PCR reads, yielding one entry per CDR3 protein. The sample lists some 20,000 distinct CDR3 sequences; around 28% were seen once. The genes are TRBV27 and TRBJ2-7; TRBD2 is a possible D gene (5 bases). The clonotype comes from a human donor who was either an allogeneic HSCT recipient or a stem cell or donor lymphocyte infusion donor (not recorded which). It is not recorded whose cells these are; they may come from a transplant donor. Sequenced input: blood, either unsorted or a sorted T cell fraction (not recorded which). CDR3 region: CASSLTRGYEQYF. CDR3 coding DNA: TGTGCCAGCAGTTTAACCCGGGGCTACGAGCAGTACTTC.